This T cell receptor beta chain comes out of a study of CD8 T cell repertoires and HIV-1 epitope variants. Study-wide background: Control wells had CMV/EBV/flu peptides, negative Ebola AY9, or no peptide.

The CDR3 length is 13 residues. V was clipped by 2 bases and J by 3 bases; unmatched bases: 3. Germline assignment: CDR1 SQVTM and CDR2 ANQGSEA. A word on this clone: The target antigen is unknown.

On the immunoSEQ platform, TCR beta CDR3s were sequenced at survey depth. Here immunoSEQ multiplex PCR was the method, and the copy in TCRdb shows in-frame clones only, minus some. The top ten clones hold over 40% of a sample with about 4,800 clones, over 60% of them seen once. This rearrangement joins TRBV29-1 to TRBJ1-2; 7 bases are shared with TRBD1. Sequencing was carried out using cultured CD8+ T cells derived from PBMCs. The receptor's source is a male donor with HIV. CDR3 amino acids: CSVETGDHYGYTF. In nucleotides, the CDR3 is TGCAGCGTTGAAACAGGGGATCACTATGGCTACACCTTC.